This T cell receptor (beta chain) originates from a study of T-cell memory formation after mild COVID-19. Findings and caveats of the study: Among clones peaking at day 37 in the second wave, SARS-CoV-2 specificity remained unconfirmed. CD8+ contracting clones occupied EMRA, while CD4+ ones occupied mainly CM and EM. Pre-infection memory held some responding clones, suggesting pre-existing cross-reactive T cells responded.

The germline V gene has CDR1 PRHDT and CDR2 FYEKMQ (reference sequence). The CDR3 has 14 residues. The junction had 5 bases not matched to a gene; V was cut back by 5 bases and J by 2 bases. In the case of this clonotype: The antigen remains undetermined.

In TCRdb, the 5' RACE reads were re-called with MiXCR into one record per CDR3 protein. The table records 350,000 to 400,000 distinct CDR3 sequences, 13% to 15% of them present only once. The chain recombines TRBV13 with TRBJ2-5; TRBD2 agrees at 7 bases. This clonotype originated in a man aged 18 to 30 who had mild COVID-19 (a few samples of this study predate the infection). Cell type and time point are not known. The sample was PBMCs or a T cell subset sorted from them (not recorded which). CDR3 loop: CASSPTSAQETQYF. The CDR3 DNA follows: TGTGCCAGCAGCCCCACTAGCGCTCAAGAGACCCAGTACTTC.